Following are 20 T cell receptor beta chains from one sample sequenced in a study of T cell repertoires in cytomegalovirus infection. Their antigens are not known. Via MiXCR, TCRdb re-called the reads, giving one row per CDR3 protein. The sample has about 470,000 distinct CDR3 sequences, 42% seen once; the top ten hold 40% to 50%. The source material was cultured PBMCs, sampled from culture after CMV antigen stimulation. The source of these receptors is a human donor in good health (CMV status not recorded). Some clones in this sample may be carry-over from other donors' samples.

The rearrangement joins TRBV11-2 to TRBJ2-3; the D is unclear. Germline V gene sequence: CDR1 SGHAT, CDR2 FQNNGV. The germline V and J ends were trimmed by 5 bases and 6 bases, with 12 bases remaining between them. This CDR3 has 13 residues. This chain's CDR3 is CASSPPMADTQYF. DNA for the CDR3: TGTGCCAGCAGCCCCCCTATGGCGGATACGCAGTATTTT.

This rearrangement joins TRBV4-1 to TRBJ2-1; D uncertain. The germline V gene has CDR1 MGHRA and CDR2 YSYEKL. The CDR3 totals 17 residues. V was clipped by 0 bases and J by 0 bases, with 12 bases between them. CDR3 DNA: TGCGCCAGCAGCCAAGATGCCCCTTTCAGCTCCTACAATGAGCAGTTCTTC. As protein: CASSQDAPFSSYNEQFF.

This clonotype was recorded once. The V and J genes are TRBV7-2 and TRBJ1-2; the D gene is possibly TRBD1 (5 bases). The V and J ends lost 4 bases and 3 bases respectively, with 12 bases between them. This CDR3 is 14 amino acids long. Germline-derived CDR1 and CDR2 are SGHTA and FQGNSA. CDR3 in amino acids: CASSSMGPHYGYTF. CDR3 DNA: TGTGCCAGCAGCTCCATGGGGCCACACTATGGCTACACCTTC.

This sequence joins TRBV7-2 and TRBJ2-3; 12 bases line up with TRBD2. V dropped 1 base and J dropped 8; count of bases not matched to a gene: 10. The V gene's germline CDR1 is SGHTA and CDR2 FQGNSA. CDR3 length: 17 residues. The CDR3 nucleotides are TGTGCCAGCAGCTTAGGATCTAGCGGGGGGGCGGTCGGTACGCAGTATTTT. Translated, it gives CASSLGSSGGAVGTQYF.

The gene calls are TRBV4-1 and TRBJ1-6; perhaps TRBD1 as D (6 bases). V lost 4 bases and J 9 bases, leaving 16 bases between the germline ends. Germline CDR1 reads MGHRA; CDR2 reads YSYEKL. There are 15 residues in the CDR3. The CDR3 region has the DNA TGCGCCAGCAGCCTCCTACCGGGGGGCCGTTCACCCCTCCACTTT. It specifies CASSLLPGGRSPLHF.

This clonotype was picked up a small number of times. This sequence joins TRBV12-3 or TRBV12-4 and TRBJ1-1, with a weak D call TRBD1 (5 bases). V lost 2 bases and J lost 1, with 11 bases in between. The CDR3 totals 15 residues. The CDR3 loop is CASSLRDGENTEAFF. CDR3 nucleotide sequence: TGTGCCAGCAGTTTAAGGGACGGGGAGAACACTGAAGCTTTCTTT.

This clonotype has only a few counts. The chain joins TRBV4-2 to TRBJ1-1; no definite D call. Germline CDR1 LGHNA, CDR2 YNFKEQ. The V end lost 1 base, the J end lost 1 base, and 10 bases lay between the germline ends. The CDR3 is made up of 15 amino acids. The CDR3 spells CASSQVRRENTEAFF. CDR3 in DNA: TGTGCCAGCAGCCAAGTTCGACGGGAGAACACTGAAGCTTTCTTT.

The chain has TRBV7-2 and TRBJ2-3; 9 bases align to TRBD1. The CDR3 is made up of 12 amino acids. With 4 bases clipped from V and 9 bases from J, the junction kept 2 bases outside the gene matches. CDR1 and CDR2 (germline): SGHTA, FQGNSA. Here the CDR3 DNA reads TGTGCCAGCAGCTCGGACAGGGGCACGCAGTATTTT. Translating gives CASSSDRGTQYF.

This clonotype has more than one count but fewer than ten. The J gene is TRBJ2-3, the V gene TRBV11-2; 7 nucleotides line up with TRBD2. The trim removed 5 bases at V and 0 bases at J, leaving 5 bases unmatched. This CDR3 spans 15 amino acids. From germline, CDR1 is SGHAT and CDR2 FQNNGV. CDR3: CASSARTSSTDTQYF. The CDR3 DNA reads TGTGCCAGCAGCGCGCGGACTAGTAGCACAGATACGCAGTATTTT.

V gene TRBV12-3 or TRBV12-4 combines with J gene TRBJ2-7; D is uncertain. The CDR3 spans 16 residues. Trimming removed 6 bases at V and 4 bases at J, with 22 bases between. CDR3 in amino acids: CASSPTDGGSKYEQYF. As DNA, the CDR3 is TGTGCCAGCAGCCCCACGGACGGTGGTAGTAAATACGAGCAGTACTTC.

The chain is built from TRBV27 and TRBJ2-7; 7 nucleotides line up with TRBD2. The germline CDR1 and CDR2 sequences are MNHEY and SMNVEV (reference sequence). With V trimmed by 4 bases and J by 3 bases, 9 bases remained unmatched. The CDR3 has 15 residues. For the CDR3, the DNA is TGTGCCAGCAGTTACAACGGGGGGTTAGTCTACGAGCAGTACTTC. This gives the protein CASSYNGGLVYEQYF.

The chain joins TRBV12-3 or TRBV12-4 to TRBJ2-7; 9 positions match TRBD1. The CDR3 loop spans 14 amino acids. The V segment lost 3 bases and the J segment 5 bases; nucleotides outside the gene matches: 5. Here the CDR3 reads CASSFSGQGDEQYF. The CDR3 DNA reads as TGTGCCAGCAGTTTTTCGGGACAGGGCGACGAGCAGTACTTC.

The gene calls are TRBV27 and TRBJ1-1, with a weak D call TRBD1 (5 bases). This CDR3 comprises 12 residues. CDR1 is MNHEY and CDR2 is SMNVEV in the germline V gene (reference sequence). Trimming took 3 bases from V and 5 from J, leaving 7 bases between them. For the CDR3, the DNA is TGTGCCAGCAGTTTTACAGGTACTGAAGCTTTCTTT. Translated, it gives CASSFTGTEAFF.

V and J are TRBV7-2 and TRBJ2-2; no clear D gene. The CDR3 consists of 16 residues. From germline, CDR1 is SGHTA and CDR2 FQGNSA. V lost 1 base and J 3 bases, leaving 12 bases between the germline ends. The CDR3 sequence is CASSLEADVYTGELFF. CDR3 DNA: TGTGCCAGCAGCTTAGAGGCAGACGTGTACACCGGGGAGCTGTTTTTT.

V and J are TRBV7-8 and TRBJ1-4, with a weak D call TRBD1 (5 bases). The V and J ends lost 4 bases and 5 bases respectively, with 17 bases between them. CDR3 length: 16 residues. CDR1 is SGHVS and CDR2 is FQNEAQ in the germline V gene. DNA for the CDR3: TGTGCCAGCAGCTCGAGATCCGGGACCGGGAATGAAAAACTGTTTTTT. This codes for CASSSRSGTGNEKLFF.

This chain links TRBV28 with TRBJ1-6; no clear D. The CDR3 covers 15 residues. Trimming pared 2 bases from V and 7 bases from J, leaving 12 bases between. The germline CDR1 and CDR2 sequences are MDHEN and SYDVKM. Here the CDR3 reads CASSLIGRTNSPLHF. The CDR3 nucleotides read TGTGCCAGCAGTTTAATAGGGCGGACGAATTCACCCCTCCACTTT.

V usage is TRBV12-3 or TRBV12-4 and J usage is TRBJ1-3, with TRBD1 matching over 7 bases. This CDR3 contains 15 residues. The J segment lost 0 bases and the V segment lost 6 bases, leaving 5 bases of the junction unmatched. Here the CDR3 DNA reads TGTGCCAGCAGCAAAAGGGGGCTCTCTGGAAACACCATATATTTT. Translating it yields CASSKRGLSGNTIYF.

The rearrangement uses TRBV7-8 and TRBJ2-3; the D gene is possibly TRBD1 (5 bases). The germline gives CDR1 SGHVS, CDR2 FQNEAQ. With 5 bases removed from V and 6 bases from J, the gap between germline ends came to 21 bases. This CDR3 has 16 amino acids. Here the CDR3 reads CASSPSMTVVRDTQYF. The CDR3 DNA follows: TGTGCCAGCAGCCCCTCCATGACAGTTGTGAGGGATACGCAGTATTTT.

In its sample, this clonotype was seen a few times. The chain combines TRBV7-2 with TRBJ1-6; D unresolved. Trimming cost V 8 bases and J 6 bases, with 14 bases left between them. Germline V gives CDR1 SGHTA, CDR2 FQGNSA. CDR3 length: 14 residues. The CDR3 nucleotides are TGTGCCAGCCGGCTAGGAGGATTTAATTCACCCCTCCACTTT. It codes for CASRLGGFNSPLHF.

A few counts support this clonotype. The genes are TRBV7-2 and TRBJ2-5; D gene uncertain. V was cut by 4 bases and J by 1 base, with 10 bases left in between. Germline CDR1 and CDR2: SGHTA and FQGNSA. The CDR3 is 14 residues long. The CDR3 bases are TGTGCCAGCAGCTCCGGACGGGCCCAAGAGACCCAGTACTTC. This encodes CASSSGRAQETQYF. Combining the CDR3 with reference TRBV7-2 and TRBJ2-5 gives the whole variable domain GAGVSQSPSNKVTEKGKDVELRCDPISGHTALYWYRQSLGQGLEFLIYFQGNSAPDKSGLPSDRFSAERTGGSVSTLTIQRTQQEDSAVYLCASSSGRAQETQYFGPGTRLLVL.